This T cell receptor beta chain emerged from a study of Tregs in tolerant kidney transplant recipients. The protocol was immunoSEQ multiplex PCR, while the TCRdb copy is restricted to in-frame clones and leaves out a portion. The sample includes some 60,000 clones, around 88% of them seen just once. Unstimulated Tregs (CD4+CD25+CD127-) and CD4+CD25- non-Tregs were sorted from PBMCs. Whole-study findings and limits: Biological reproducibility was not directly addressed in this study. Few patients were studied, so findings need validation in larger groups.

Trimming stripped 3 bases from V and 1 base from J, with 8 bases between. The CDR3 is 14 residues long. Germline V gene lookup returns CDR1 MNHEY and CDR2 SMNVEV (reference sequence). Notes on this clone: What it binds is unknown.

J is TRBJ2-3 and V is TRBV27; D uncertain. This clonotype was obtained from a human donor in good health. Sequencing was performed on CD4+ T cells from blood. The CDR3 is CASSFGRRTDTQYF. As DNA, the CDR3 is TGTGCCAGCAGTTTTGGCAGACGCACAGATACGCAGTATTTT.